The 7 T cell receptor beta chains listed next were all sequenced from one sample in a study of Graves' ophthalmopathy and Graves' hyperthyroidism. The study amplified TCR beta CDR3 regions using RNA transcripts. HTBI primers primed a first-round RT-PCR, and a second-round multiplex PCR followed. TCRdb recomputed calls from the multiplex PCR reads with MiXCR, one row per CDR3 protein. The sample records just over 600,000 distinct CDR3 sequences, 22% being singletons. The sample was peripheral blood. The receptors were gathered from a woman between 18 and 29 years old with stable Graves' hyperthyroidism. Some clones in this sample may be carry-over from other donors' samples.

This clonotype was detected many times. The DNA of the CDR3 is TGTGCCAGCAGCTTAGCCCAGTCCCCTGTAGCGAGAGCTCGAGAGACCCAGTACTTC. Translated: CASSLAQSPVARARETQYF. The chain has TRBV7-2 and TRBJ2-5; perhaps TRBD2 as D (5 bases). The CDR3 loop spans 19 amino acids. Looked up from germline, CDR1 is SGHTA and CDR2 is FQGNSA. Trimming cost V 0 bases and J 4 bases, with 24 bases left between them.

The genes are TRBV28 and TRBJ2-2, with D possibly TRBD2 on 5 matching bases. The CDR3 consists of 15 residues. Between the trimmed V and J ends, which lost 7 bases and 4 bases, there was a span of 16 bases. Per the germline V gene, CDR1 is MDHEN and CDR2 is SYDVKM. CDR3 sequence: CASIPSGERTGELFF. The CDR3 DNA sequence: TGTGCCAGCATCCCATCTGGGGAGCGCACCGGGGAGCTGTTTTTT. Filled out from reference TRBV28 and TRBJ2-2, the complete variable domain reads DVKVTQSSRYLVKRTGEKVFLECVQDMDHENMFWYRQDPGLGLRLIYFSYDVKMKEKGDIPEGYSVSREKKERFSLILESASTNQTSMYLCASIPSGERTGELFFGEGSRLTVL.

This rearrangement joins TRBV20-1 to TRBJ2-7; weak D call: TRBD2 (6 bases). Deletions cut 1 base from V and 4 bases from J, with 14 bases between. The V gene's germline CDR1 is DFQATT and CDR2 SNEGSKA (reference sequence). The CDR3 spans 14 residues. The CDR3 here is CSARGSGRFYEQYF. As DNA, the CDR3 is TGCAGTGCTAGAGGGTCCGGGAGATTTTACGAGCAGTACTTC.

This chain joins TRBV2 and TRBJ2-7, with D maybe TRBD1 (5 bases). V was pared by 7 bases and J by 2 bases, with 12 bases between. Per the germline V gene, CDR1 is SNHLY and CDR2 is FYNNEI. The CDR3 runs 13 residues. The CDR3 reads CASIKQETYEQYF. As DNA, the CDR3 is TGTGCCAGCATAAAACAGGAAACCTACGAGCAGTACTTC.

This clonotype was counted ten times or more. The rearrangement uses TRBV12-3 or TRBV12-4 and TRBJ1-2, with TRBD1 as a possible D gene (5 bases). The CDR3 covers 12 residues. The V end was cut by 8 bases, the J end by 4 bases, with 11 bases between. Here the CDR3 DNA reads TGTGCCAGCGGCAGGGCTGGCTATGGCTACACCTTC. Translating gives CASGRAGYGYTF.

This clonotype was seen ten or more times. The V and J genes are TRBV28 and TRBJ2-7; weak D call: TRBD1 (5 bases). Germline CDR1 MDHEN, CDR2 SYDVKM. Trimming took 5 bases from V and 1 from J, leaving 9 bases between them. The CDR3 runs 13 residues. This chain's CDR3 is CASSRQPSYEQYF. Written as DNA, the CDR3 is TGTGCCAGCAGTCGACAGCCTTCCTACGAGCAGTACTTC.

The chain combines TRBV19 with TRBJ2-6; D gene unclear. The CDR3 covers 14 residues. Per the germline V gene, CDR1 is LNHDA and CDR2 is SQIVND (reference sequence). The V end was cut by 7 bases, the J end by 4 bases, with 11 bases between. In DNA form, the CDR3 reads TGTGCCAGTATCCAGGTTGGAGGGGCCAACGTCCTGACTTTC. It yields the protein CASIQVGGANVLTF.